This TCR beta chain was recovered during a study of blood T cell repertoires in COVID-19 (dated by TCRdb to about 2020). A note on the overall study: Collaborator samples came from the United States, Italy and Spain and covered acute and convalescent phases of COVID-19. The prospective study material was composed of cDNA or gDNA derived from T cells, B-cell-depleted T cells, or PBMCs. Deeply sampled blood TCRbeta repertoires from subjects exposed to, actively infected with, or recovered from COVID-19 were included in the dataset. A freely available public database, intended as a resource for researchers studying the immune response to SARS-CoV-2, is where the repertoires were released. The samples were drawn from two sources: the first 160 participants of the ongoing ImmuneRACE study, and fewer than 1,500 subjects contributed by 6 global collaborators. The sample metadata nearly always contained a de-identified subject ID, COVID-19 status, age in years and sex. Where available, HLA class I and class II types were obtained from metadata supplied by the sample provider rather than from assay-based typing.

Each collaborating institution followed its own protocols to collect whole blood in K2EDTA tubes. For TCRbeta analysis, collaborators shipped samples as frozen whole blood, isolated PBMCs, or DNA extracted from either of those sample types. Broad study findings and their caveats: The quantity of clinical and demographic metadata differed by source and by participant and was supplied without curation.

The immunoSEQ Assay, a bias-controlled multiplex PCR, was used to amplify TCRbeta CDR3 regions from genomic DNA. As for how the authors treated the data: The number of nucleated cells in each sample was estimated from the amplification of reference gene primers within the assay. To quantify the absolute abundance of each unique TCRbeta CDR3 rearrangement, sequence reads were collapsed and filtered. For each sample, productive Simpson clonality was calculated by taking the square root of Simpson's diversity index across productive rearrangements. TCRdb limited this immuneACCESS table to in-frame rearrangements with V and J called. A share of clones is missing; checked studies link under half to unresolved V genes, and the rest is unexplained. V and J calls and clone size are those listed in that table; D and trimming were worked out from the DNA. The sample table lists tens of thousands of clones, around nine tenths of them with a count of one. The ten top clones hold roughly 23% of the sample.

Deletion took 0 bases off V and 3 bases off J, with a span of 15 bases between the germline ends. Reading the germline V gene gives CDR1 MGHRA and CDR2 YSYEKL. Including the terminal cysteine and phenylalanine, the CDR3 comprises 16 residues. The DNA shown is the 48-base CDR3, in frame from base 1. Concerning this clone itself: Its binding antigen is unknown. Per-base quality was not reported, and no clone a single base away is much larger than it.

Sequencing was done on a sample of peripheral blood. Here the chain combines TRBV4-1 and TRBJ2-7; the D segment could be TRBD2, given 5 matching bases. The sequence was obtained from a woman in her forties or fifties with active or convalescent COVID-19. The CDR3 protein: CASSQDGEGFGYEQYF. The DNA is as follows: TGCGCCAGCAGCCAAGACGGGGAAGGGTTCGGCTACGAGCAGTACTTC.